A single sample gave rise to the 15 T cell receptor beta chains below, sequenced in a study of cytomegalovirus exposure and HLA in healthy donors. Some clones are missing from TCRdb's copy, which holds only in-frame ones; the method was immunoSEQ multiplex PCR. The sample gives under 200,000 clones, about nine tenths of which show up once; just over 4% is in the top ten. What was sequenced was PBMCs. These receptors all come from a man younger than 35 in good health and CMV-seropositive.

The gene calls are TRBV29-1 and TRBJ2-3; the match to TRBD1 covers 8 bases. The germline V gene encodes CDR1 SQVTM and CDR2 ANQGSEA. The J segment lost 6 bases and the V segment lost 4 bases, leaving 9 bases of the junction unmatched. CDR3 length equals 14 residues. The CDR3 spells CSVVQGAWIDTQYF. The CDR3 bases are TGCAGCGTTGTCCAGGGGGCCTGGATCGATACGCAGTATTTT.

V usage is TRBV28 and J usage is TRBJ2-3, with 8 bases aligning to TRBD2. This CDR3 is 15 amino acids long. J lost 0 bases, V lost 5 bases, and 4 bases had no gene match. Germline V gene sequence: CDR1 MDHEN, CDR2 SYDVKM. The CDR3 DNA sequence: TGTGCCAGCAGTACGGGGGGGATCAGCACAGATACGCAGTATTTT. This encodes CASSTGGISTDTQYF.

This clone was counted only a few times. V is TRBV19 and J is TRBJ2-7, with D possibly being TRBD1 (6 bases). Germline V gene lookup returns CDR1 LNHDA and CDR2 SQIVND (reference sequence). V was pared by 3 bases and J by 5 bases, with 14 bases between. The CDR3 extends over 14 amino acids. The CDR3 reads CASSIDRLAHEQYF. In nucleotides, the CDR3 is TGTGCCAGTAGTATCGACAGGCTTGCCCACGAGCAGTACTTC.

V is TRBV7-8 and J is TRBJ1-3, with D possibly being TRBD1 (6 bases). The CDR3 contains 15 residues. The V gene's germline CDR1 is SGHVS and CDR2 FQNEAQ. Trimming left V 1 base short and J 3 bases short, with 10 bases between. The CDR3 sequence is CASSLEPGVGNTIYF. Written as DNA, the CDR3 is TGTGCCAGCAGCTTAGAGCCAGGGGTTGGAAACACCATATATTTT. Looking up the rest from reference TRBV7-8 and TRBJ1-3 gives the full variable domain: GAGVSQSPRYKVAKRGQDVALRCDPISGHVSLFWYQQALGQGPEFLTYFQNEAQLDKSGLPSDRFFAERPEGSVSTLKIQRTQQEDSAVYLCASSLEPGVGNTIYFGEGSWLTVV.

This clone was detected only a few times. The chain couples TRBV6-5 to TRBJ1-2; D remains ambiguous. The germline V gene encodes CDR1 MNHEY and CDR2 SVGAGI. The V end lost 8 bases, the J end lost 6 bases, and 10 bases lay between the germline ends. This CDR3 region has 11 residues. The CDR3 sequence is CASREGNGYTF. The CDR3 DNA follows: TGTGCCAGCCGGGAGGGTAATGGCTACACCTTC.

The genes are TRBV2 and TRBJ2-1; 7 nucleotides line up with TRBD2. The CDR3 is made up of 15 amino acids. The germline gives CDR1 SNHLY, CDR2 FYNNEI. The V segment lost 2 bases and the J segment 8 bases; nucleotides outside the gene matches: 9. The CDR3 sequence: CASSERGGGVDEQFF. CDR3 in DNA: TGTGCCAGCAGTGAACGAGGCGGGGGAGTAGATGAGCAGTTCTTC.

CDR3: CASSTVGLSGRKTYNEQFF. CDR3 sequence (DNA): TGCGCCAGCAGCACTGTCGGCCTTAGCGGGAGGAAAACCTACAATGAGCAGTTCTTC. The chain carries TRBV5-1 and TRBJ2-1; 10 nucleotides line up with TRBD2. Losses at the gene ends were 4 bases for V and 2 bases for J; bases not matched to a gene: 15. Germline loops: CDR1 SGHRS, CDR2 YFSETQ. The CDR3 is made up of 19 amino acids.

As to this clone: This CDR3 is also generated by other DNA sequences in the sample. This chain uses TRBV5-1 with TRBJ2-1, with D perhaps TRBD1 (6 bases). Germline CDR1 is SGHRS and CDR2 is YFSETQ. The CDR3 totals 12 residues. Trimming took off 2 bases at V and 10 bases at J, with 10 bases between the two ends. The CDR3 DNA reads TGCGCCAGCAGCTTACAGGGTGTAGAGCAGTTCTTC. Translation gives CASSLQGVEQFF.

This chain joins TRBV5-6 and TRBJ2-7, with D perhaps TRBD2 (6 bases). Trimming removed 5 bases at V and 1 base at J, with 13 bases between. CDR1 and CDR2 (germline): SGHDT, YYEEEE. This CDR3 is 14 amino acids long. The CDR3 protein is CASSQLGLSYEQYF. CDR3 DNA sequence: TGTGCCAGCAGTCAATTGGGACTGTCCTACGAGCAGTACTTC. Supplemented by reference TRBV5-6 and TRBJ2-7, the full variable domain reads DAGVTQSPTHLIKTRGQQVTLRCSPKSGHDTVSWYQQALGQGPQFIFQYYEEEERQRGNFPDRFSGHQFPNYSSELNVNALLLGDSALYLCASSQLGLSYEQYFGPGTRLTVT.

The chain joins TRBV6-1 to TRBJ2-1; 7 bases fit TRBD2. The trim removed 4 bases at V and 5 bases at J, leaving 8 bases unmatched. This CDR3 spans 15 amino acids. Germline CDR1 reads MNHNS; CDR2 reads SASEGT. CDR3 amino acids: CASSVTQLANNEQFF. CDR3 coding DNA: TGTGCCAGCAGTGTAACCCAACTAGCGAACAATGAGCAGTTCTTC.

This chain connects TRBV28 to TRBJ2-7, with 7 positions matching TRBD1. This CDR3 spans 14 amino acids. Per the germline V gene, CDR1 is MDHEN and CDR2 is SYDVKM. V shed 6 bases and J 3 bases; nucleotides not matched to a gene: 8. CDR3 region: CASRTTQGLYEQYF. DNA of the CDR3: TGTGCCAGCAGGACGACACAGGGGCTCTACGAGCAGTACTTC.

This clone was observed once. The chain joins TRBV2 to TRBJ2-3, with D possibly TRBD2 on 5 matching bases. Trimming pared 0 bases from V and 6 bases from J, leaving 7 bases between. The CDR3 length is 13 residues. Germline CDR1 reads SNHLY; CDR2 reads FYNNEI. Here the CDR3 reads CASSEAAADTQYF. Written as DNA, the CDR3 is TGTGCCAGCAGTGAAGCAGCGGCGGATACGCAGTATTTT. The full variable domain, its missing parts supplied by reference TRBV2 and TRBJ2-3, is EPEVTQTPSHQVTQMGQEVILRCVPISNHLYFYWYRQILGQKVEFLVSFYNNEISEKSEIFDDQFSVERPDGSNFTLKIRSTKLEDSAMYFCASSEAAADTQYFGPGTRLTVL.

V gene TRBV6-1 combines with J gene TRBJ1-3; D ambiguous. CDR3 length equals 15 residues. The germline V and J ends were trimmed by 1 base and 0 bases, with 7 bases remaining between them. The germline V gene has CDR1 MNHNS and CDR2 SASEGT. CDR3 coding DNA: TGTGCCAGCAGTGAAGTTCAGGTCTCTGGAAACACCATATATTTT. Encoded protein: CASSEVQVSGNTIYF.

The chain carries TRBV6-6 and TRBJ2-1, with 9 bases aligning to TRBD2. CDR3 size: 16 residues. Germline CDR1 reads MNHNY; CDR2 reads SVGAGI (reference sequence). J was trimmed by 7 bases and V by 3 bases; bases with no gene match: 10. The CDR3 DNA reads as TGTGCCAGCAGTTATCTGGCGCGGGAGGGCCAAAATGAGCAGTTCTTC. Protein: CASSYLAREGQNEQFF.

The genes are TRBV27 and TRBJ1-5, with TRBD1 identical over 10 bases. V lost 8 bases to trimming and J lost 10 bases; unmatched junction nucleotides: 11. Germline-derived CDR1 and CDR2 are MNHEY and SMNVEV (reference sequence). The CDR3 consists of 14 residues. Written as DNA, the CDR3 is TGTGCCAGCCAACATGGACAGGGGGTGGGTCCCCAGCATTTT. Translated, it gives CASQHGQGVGPQHF.